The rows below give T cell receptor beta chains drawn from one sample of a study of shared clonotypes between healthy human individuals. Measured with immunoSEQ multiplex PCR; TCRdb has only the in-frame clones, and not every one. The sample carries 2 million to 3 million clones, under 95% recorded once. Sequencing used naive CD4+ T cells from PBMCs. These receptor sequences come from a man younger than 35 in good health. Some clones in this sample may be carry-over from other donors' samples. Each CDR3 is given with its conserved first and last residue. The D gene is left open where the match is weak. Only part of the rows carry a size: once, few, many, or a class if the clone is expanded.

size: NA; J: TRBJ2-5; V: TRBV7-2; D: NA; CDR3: CASTKTETQYF; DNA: TGTGCCAGCACCAAGACGGAGACCCAGTACTTC
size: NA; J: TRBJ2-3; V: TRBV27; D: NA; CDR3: CASSSQPTPRLTDTQYF; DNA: TGTGCCAGCAGTTCCCAGCCGACTCCCCGTCTCACAGATACGCAGTATTTT
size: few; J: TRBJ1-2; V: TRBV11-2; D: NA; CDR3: CASSHRADYGYTF; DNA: TGTGCCAGCAGCCACAGGGCCGACTATGGCTACACCTTC
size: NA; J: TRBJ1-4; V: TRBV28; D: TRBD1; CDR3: CASRSYRGDEKLFF; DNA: TGTGCCAGCAGATCCTACAGGGGGGATGAAAAACTGTTTTTT
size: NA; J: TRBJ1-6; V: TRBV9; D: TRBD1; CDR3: CASSAGGTGTVGSPLHF; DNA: TGTGCCAGCAGCGCAGGGGGGACCGGGACAGTCGGTTCACCCCTCCACTTT
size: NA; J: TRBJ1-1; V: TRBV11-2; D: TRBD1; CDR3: CASSLTVRGEAFF; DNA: TGTGCCAGCAGCTTAACGGTCAGGGGGGAGGCTTTCTTT
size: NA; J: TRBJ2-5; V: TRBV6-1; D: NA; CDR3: CASSEAAGVLQETQYF; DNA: TGTGCCAGCAGTGAAGCAGCAGGGGTGCTCCAAGAGACCCAGTACTTC
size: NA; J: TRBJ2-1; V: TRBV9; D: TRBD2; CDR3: CASSVEGLAGGSYNEQFF; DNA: TGTGCCAGCAGCGTAGAGGGACTAGCGGGAGGATCCTACAATGAGCAGTTCTTC
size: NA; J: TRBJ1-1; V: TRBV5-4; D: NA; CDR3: CASSLVVGGNTEAFF; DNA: TGTGCCAGCAGCTTGGTGGTAGGAGGGAACACTGAAGCTTTCTTT
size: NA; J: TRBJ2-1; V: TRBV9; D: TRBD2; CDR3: CASSVGLREGYNEQFF; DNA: TGTGCCAGCAGCGTAGGATTGCGGGAGGGCTACAATGAGCAGTTCTTC
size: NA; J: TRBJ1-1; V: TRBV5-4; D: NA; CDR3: CASSPQRSGNTEAFF; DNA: TGTGCCAGCAGCCCTCAACGGTCAGGGAACACTGAAGCTTTCTTT
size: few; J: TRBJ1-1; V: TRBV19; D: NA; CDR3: CASSILGNTEAFF; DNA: TGTGCCAGTAGTATCCTCGGGAACACTGAAGCTTTCTTT
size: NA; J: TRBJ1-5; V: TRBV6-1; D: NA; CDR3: CASSPDRSQPQHF; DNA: TGTGCCAGCAGCCCCGACAGGTCCCAGCCCCAGCATTTT
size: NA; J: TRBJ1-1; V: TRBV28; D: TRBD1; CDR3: CASRSLQGAVGTEAFF; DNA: TGTGCCAGCAGGAGTTTACAGGGGGCGGTTGGCACTGAAGCTTTCTTT
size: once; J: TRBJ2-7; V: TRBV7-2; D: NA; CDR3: CASSLSGPYEQYF; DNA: TGTGCCAGCAGCTTAAGCGGACCCTACGAGCAGTACTTC
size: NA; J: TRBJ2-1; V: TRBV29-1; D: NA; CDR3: CSVWDPRANEQFF; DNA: TGCAGCGTATGGGACCCTCGAGCCAATGAGCAGTTCTTC
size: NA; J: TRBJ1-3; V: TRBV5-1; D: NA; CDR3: CASSLVSDSGNTIYF; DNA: TGCGCCAGCAGCCTCGTGTCGGACTCTGGAAACACCATATATTTT
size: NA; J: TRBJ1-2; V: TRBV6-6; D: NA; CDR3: CASIPFPWPYGYTF; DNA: TGTGCCAGCATCCCCTTTCCCTGGCCCTATGGCTACACCTTC
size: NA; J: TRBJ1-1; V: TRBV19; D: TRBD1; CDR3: CASSKGRNRDRNTEAFF; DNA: TGTGCCAGTAGCAAGGGGAGGAACCGGGACAGGAACACTGAAGCTTTCTTT
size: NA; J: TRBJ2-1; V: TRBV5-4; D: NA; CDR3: CASTISTADEQFF; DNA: TGTGCCAGCACCATTAGCACGGCCGATGAGCAGTTCTTC
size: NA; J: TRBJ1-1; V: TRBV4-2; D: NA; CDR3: CASSPRLNTEAFF; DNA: TGTGCCAGCAGCCCTAGACTAAACACTGAAGCTTTCTTT
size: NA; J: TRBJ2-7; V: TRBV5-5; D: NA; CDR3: CASSLGRHYEQYF; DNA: TGTGCCAGCAGCCTGGGGAGGCACTACGAGCAGTACTTC
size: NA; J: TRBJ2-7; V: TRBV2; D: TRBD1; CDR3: CASSDQGAFYEQYF; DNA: TGTGCCAGCAGTGACCAGGGGGCTTTCTACGAGCAGTACTTC
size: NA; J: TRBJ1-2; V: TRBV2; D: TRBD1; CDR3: CASRAQGGRGGYTF; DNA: TGTGCCAGCAGGGCCCAGGGGGGGCGTGGCGGCTACACCTTC
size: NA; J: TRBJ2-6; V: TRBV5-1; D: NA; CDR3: CASSSTLSGANVLTF; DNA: TGCGCCAGCAGCTCGACGCTCTCTGGGGCCAACGTCCTGACTTTC
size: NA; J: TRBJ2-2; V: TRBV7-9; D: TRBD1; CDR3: CASRHTGGTGELFF; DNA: TGTGCCAGCAGACACACAGGGGGCACCGGGGAGCTGTTTTTT
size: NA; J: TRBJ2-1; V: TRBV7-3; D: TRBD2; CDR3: CASSQVGTNYNEQFF; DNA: TGTGCCAGCAGCCAAGTCGGGACTAACTACAATGAGCAGTTCTTC
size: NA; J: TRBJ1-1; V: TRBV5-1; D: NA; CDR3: CASSLPEHTEAFF; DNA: TGCGCCAGCAGCTTGCCAGAACACACTGAAGCTTTCTTT
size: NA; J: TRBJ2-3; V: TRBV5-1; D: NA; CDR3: CASSLEGSSTDTQYF; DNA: TGCGCCAGCAGCTTGGAGGGGTCTAGCACAGATACGCAGTATTTT
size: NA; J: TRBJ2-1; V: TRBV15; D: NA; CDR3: CATSRGGAKYNEQFF; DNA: TGTGCCACCAGCAGAGGAGGGGCCAAATACAATGAGCAGTTCTTC
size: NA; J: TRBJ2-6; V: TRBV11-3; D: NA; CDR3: CASSATGRASGANVLTF; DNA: TGTGCCAGCAGCGCAACCGGACGGGCCTCTGGGGCCAACGTCCTGACTTTC
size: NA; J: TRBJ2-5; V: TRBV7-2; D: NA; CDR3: CASSLALRGKTQYF; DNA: TGTGCCAGCAGCTTAGCGCTCCGGGGGAAGACCCAGTACTTC
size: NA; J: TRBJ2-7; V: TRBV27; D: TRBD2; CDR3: CASSLYGTSPHEQYF; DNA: TGTGCCAGCAGTTTATATGGGACTAGTCCCCACGAGCAGTACTTC
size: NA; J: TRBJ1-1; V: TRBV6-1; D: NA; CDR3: CASRHQGNTEAFF; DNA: TGTGCCAGCAGACATCAGGGGAACACTGAAGCTTTCTTT
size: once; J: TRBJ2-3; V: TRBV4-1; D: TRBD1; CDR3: CASSLRQGSTDTQYF; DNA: TGCGCCAGCAGCCTGCGACAGGGCAGCACAGATACGCAGTATTTT
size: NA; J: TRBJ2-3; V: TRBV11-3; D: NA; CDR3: CASSLGTARDTQYF; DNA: TGTGCCAGCAGCTTAGGTACAGCCCGGGATACGCAGTATTTT
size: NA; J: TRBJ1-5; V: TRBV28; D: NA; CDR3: CASSLSQDNQPQHF; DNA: TGTGCCAGCAGTTTATCACAGGACAATCAGCCCCAGCATTTT
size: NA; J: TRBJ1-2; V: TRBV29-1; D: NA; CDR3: CSVTRENYGYTF; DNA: TGCAGCGTAACGAGGGAGAACTATGGCTACACCTTC
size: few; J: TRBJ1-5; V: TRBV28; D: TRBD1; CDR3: CASSGDRVHQPQHF; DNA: TGTGCCAGCAGTGGGGACAGGGTCCATCAGCCCCAGCATTTT
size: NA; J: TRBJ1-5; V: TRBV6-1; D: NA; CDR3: CASSEPGNQPQHF; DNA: TGTGCCAGCAGTGAGCCGGGCAATCAGCCCCAGCATTTT